The TCR beta chain described here comes from a study of cytomegalovirus exposure and HLA in healthy donors. Germline V gene lookup returns CDR1 SGHTA and CDR2 FQGNSA. Trimming at V came to 3 bases and at J to 2 bases, leaving 6 bases not matched to a gene. The CDR3 consists of 15 residues. The PCR had 60 Vbeta and 13 Jbeta primers. Produced via immunoSEQ multiplex PCR; TCRdb's table is partial and in-frame only. The data show roughly 200,000 clones, around four fifths seen once. Sequencing used PBMCs. The chain carries TRBV7-2 and TRBJ2-7; 8 bases are shared with TRBD2. The receptor was derived from a woman aged 60-75 years in good health and CMV-seropositive. CDR3 nucleotides: TGTGCCAGCAGCTTTCGGGGGGGGACTGCCTACGAGCAGTACTTC. Translation: CASSFRGGTAYEQYF.